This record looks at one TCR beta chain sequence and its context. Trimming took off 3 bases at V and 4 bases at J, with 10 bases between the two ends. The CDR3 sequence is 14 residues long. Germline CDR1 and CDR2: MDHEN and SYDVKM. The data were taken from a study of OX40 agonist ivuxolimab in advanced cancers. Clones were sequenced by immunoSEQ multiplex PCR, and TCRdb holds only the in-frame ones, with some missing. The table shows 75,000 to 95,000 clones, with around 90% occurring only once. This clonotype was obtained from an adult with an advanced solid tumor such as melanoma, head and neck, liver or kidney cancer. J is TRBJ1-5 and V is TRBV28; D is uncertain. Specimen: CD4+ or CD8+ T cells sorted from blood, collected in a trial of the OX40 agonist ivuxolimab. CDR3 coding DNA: TGTGCCAGCAGTTTCGAACAGATTAATCAGCCCCAGCATTTT. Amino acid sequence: CASSFEQINQPQHF.